This TCR beta chain comes out of a study of T cells in Graves' hyperthyroidism and ophthalmopathy. Study-level information: Peripheral blood was drawn at first diagnosis, prior to all treatment. Notes on the study in general: Blood also contained most expanded thyroid clonotypes above 0.001.

Exclusion of a patient resulted from uncontrolled infection, other autoimmune disease, pregnancy or lactation. The authors took PBMCs from over 8.5 ml fresh peripheral blood. Ten or more counts support this clonotype. What it recognizes is unknown. Researchers took RNA transcripts and amplified the TCR beta CDR3 regions from them. Researchers ran a first-round RT-PCR on the TCR CDR3 using the HTBI primer set. TCRdb re-analysed the multiplex PCR reads in MiXCR, keeping a single row per CDR3 protein. Of fewer than 800,000 distinct CDR3 sequences listed, roughly 15% are singletons. The sequence was obtained from a man aged 18 to 29 with Graves' hyperthyroidism. The source material was blood.

This CDR3 is CASNPRTGAYEQYF. The CDR3 bases are TGTGCCAGCAATCCCCGGACAGGGGCCTACGAGCAGTACTTC. The chain couples TRBV28 to TRBJ2-7, with TRBD1 matching over 9 bases. The length of the CDR3 is 14 residues. V shed 7 bases and J 2 bases; nucleotides not matched to a gene: 6. The V gene's germline CDR1 is MDHEN and CDR2 SYDVKM.